This is a list of T cell receptor beta chains from one sample in a study of Ad26.COV2.S vaccination and SARS-CoV-2 variants. Here immunoSEQ multiplex PCR was the method, and the copy in TCRdb shows in-frame clones only, minus some. The sample consists of about 420,000 clones, roughly 88% of them appearing once. The source was peripheral blood, collected in a trial of Ad26.COV2.S vaccine versus placebo. The receptor set was obtained from a person between 18 and 59 years old who received the Ad26.COV2.S COVID-19 vaccine or a placebo. CDR3s include the opening cysteine and the closing phenylalanine or tryptophan. A D gene is named only where the DNA matches it firmly. The size entry is marked missing in some rows and otherwise reads once, few, many or a size class.

D gene | clone size | J gene | V gene | CDR3 protein | CDR3 DNA
TRBD1 | - | TRBJ1-2 | TRBV5-8 | CASSPTPRTGGYTF | TGTGCCAGCAGCCCTACTCCTAGGACAGGCGGCTACACCTTC
TRBD1 | once | TRBJ1-1 | TRBV30 | CASRTGLMNTEAFF | TGTGCCTCGCGGACAGGACTCATGAACACTGAAGCTTTCTTT
- | - | TRBJ2-2 | TRBV11-3 | CASSLVGRSTGELFF | TGTGCCAGCAGCTTAGTCGGTAGAAGCACCGGGGAGCTGTTTTTT
- | - | TRBJ1-1 | TRBV6-5 | CASSYSGIETEAFF | TGTGCCAGCAGTTACTCGGGAATAGAGACTGAAGCTTTCTTT
TRBD1 | - | TRBJ2-5 | TRBV10-2 | CASSVGQGASQYF | TGCGCCAGCAGTGTGGGACAGGGGGCGAGCCAGTACTTC
- | - | TRBJ1-2 | TRBV5-5 | CASSFWDTLNYGYTF | TGTGCCAGCAGCTTCTGGGACACACTCAACTATGGCTACACCTTC
- | - | TRBJ2-3 | TRBV11-3 | CASSLGQATTDTQYF | TGTGCCAGCAGCTTAGGACAGGCCACCACAGATACGCAGTATTTT
TRBD1 | medium-sized | TRBJ1-5 | TRBV6-1 | CASSDPPGGGNQPQHF | TGTGCCAGCAGTGATCCCCCAGGGGGTGGCAATCAGCCCCAGCATTTT
- | - | TRBJ1-5 | TRBV5-8 | CASSLRGGYSNQPQHF | TGTGCCAGCAGCTTGCGGGGAGGGTATAGCAATCAGCCCCAGCATTTT
TRBD1 | - | TRBJ2-7 | TRBV29-1 | CSVAGQNYEQYF | TGCAGCGTTGCGGGACAGAATTACGAGCAGTACTTC
- | - | TRBJ1-2 | TRBV4-3 | CASSQGLGGYTF | TGCGCCAGCAGCCAAGGTTTGGGTGGCTACACCTTC
- | - | TRBJ2-5 | TRBV11-2 | CASSGPRWGEETQYF | TGTGCCAGCAGCGGACCTAGATGGGGGGAGGAGACCCAGTACTTC
TRBD2 | - | TRBJ2-3 | TRBV7-6 | CASSLSSGGGTDTQYF | TGTGCCAGCAGCTTGTCTAGCGGGGGTGGCACAGATACGCAGTATTTT
- | - | TRBJ2-7 | TRBV18 | CASSPLDSDEQYF | TGTGCCAGCTCACCTCTTGATAGCGACGAGCAGTACTTC
- | - | TRBJ2-1 | TRBV3-1/TRBV3-2 | CASSPGRAGEQFF | TGTGCCAGCAGCCCCGGTAGGGCGGGTGAGCAGTTCTTC
TRBD2 | once | TRBJ2-5 | TRBV7-9 | CASSSDRLAGRETQYF | TGTGCCAGCAGTTCAGATCGGCTAGCGGGGAGAGAGACCCAGTACTTC
TRBD1 | - | TRBJ1-6 | TRBV4-3 | CASSQDDRDHSPLHF | TGCGCCAGCAGCCAAGACGACAGGGACCATTCACCCCTCCACTTT
TRBD1 | once | TRBJ1-2 | TRBV18 | CASSQTGGQGYTF | TGTGCCAGCTCGCAGACAGGGGGCCAAGGCTACACCTTC
TRBD1 | - | TRBJ2-5 | TRBV27 | CASSAWDRGRETQYF | TGTGCCAGCAGTGCCTGGGACAGGGGGCGGGAGACCCAGTACTTC
- | once | TRBJ2-7 | TRBV29-1 | CSVEDSLYGGVSGEQYF | TGCAGCGTTGAAGATTCACTTTATGGGGGCGTAAGTGGCGAGCAGTACTTC
- | - | TRBJ1-1 | TRBV3-1/TRBV3-2 | CASSQRGGPEAFF | TGTGCCAGCAGCCAACGGGGTGGGCCTGAAGCTTTCTTT
- | - | TRBJ2-7 | TRBV7-2 | CASSQLTGPYEQYF | TGTGCCAGCAGCCAGTTAACAGGGCCCTACGAGCAGTACTTC
- | - | TRBJ1-2 | TRBV18 | CASSPQGKNYGYTF | TGTGCCAGCTCGCCACAGGGAAAGAACTATGGCTACACCTTC
- | - | TRBJ2-2 | TRBV9 | CASSVGSDYRRELFF | TGTGCCAGCAGCGTAGGGTCGGACTACCGCCGGGAGCTGTTTTTT